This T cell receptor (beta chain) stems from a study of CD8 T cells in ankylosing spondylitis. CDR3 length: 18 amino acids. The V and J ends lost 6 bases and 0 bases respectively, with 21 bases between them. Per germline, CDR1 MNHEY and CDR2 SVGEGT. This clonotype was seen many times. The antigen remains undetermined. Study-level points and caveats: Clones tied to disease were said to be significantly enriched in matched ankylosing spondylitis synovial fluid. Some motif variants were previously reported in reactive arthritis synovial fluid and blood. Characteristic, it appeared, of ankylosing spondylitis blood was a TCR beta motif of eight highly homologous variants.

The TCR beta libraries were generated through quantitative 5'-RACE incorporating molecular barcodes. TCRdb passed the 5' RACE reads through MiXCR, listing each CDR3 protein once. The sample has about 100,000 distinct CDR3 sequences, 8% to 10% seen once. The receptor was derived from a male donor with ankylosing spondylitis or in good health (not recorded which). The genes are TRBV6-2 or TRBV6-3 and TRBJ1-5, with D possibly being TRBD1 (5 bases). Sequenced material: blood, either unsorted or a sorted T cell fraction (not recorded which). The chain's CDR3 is CASSLDRSKINSNQPQHF. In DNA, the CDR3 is TGTGCCAGCAGCCTTGACAGATCAAAGATTAATAGCAATCAGCCCCAGCATTTT.